The rows below give T cell receptor beta chains drawn from one sample of a study of blood T cell repertoires in COVID-19. The assay was immunoSEQ multiplex PCR, and TCRdb's table has in-frame clones only and misses some. The sample gives some 400,000 clones, approximately 92% of which show up once; 1% to 1.3% is in the top ten. The sequencing sample was made of PBMCs or T cells enriched from blood (not recorded which). These receptors were obtained from a man aged 25-45 years who had recovered from COVID-19. CDR3s include the opening cysteine and the closing phenylalanine or tryptophan. Each record gives: J gene, V gene, clone size, D gene, CDR3 protein, CDR3 DNA. The D gene is left open where the match is weak. Size tells how often a clone was seen (once, few, many) or the class of an expanded clone, and some rows leave it out.

>TRBJ2-1|TRBV29-1|NA|NA
CSVGPYRYNEQFF
TGCAGCGTTGGACCCTACAGGTACAATGAGCAGTTCTTC
>TRBJ2-7|TRBV5-1|NA|TRBD1
CASSPPTGGADEQYF
TGCGCCAGCAGCCCCCCGACAGGGGGCGCGGACGAGCAGTACTTC
>TRBJ2-5|TRBV28|once|NA
CASSSPEGSETQYF
TGTGCCAGCAGTTCCCCAGAGGGATCGGAGACCCAGTACTTC
>TRBJ2-1|TRBV29-1|NA|TRBD1
CSVKQGSGNEQFF
TGCAGCGTTAAACAGGGGTCGGGCAATGAGCAGTTCTTC
>TRBJ1-1|TRBV14|NA|NA
CASSQLGGVTEAFF
TGTGCCAGCAGCCAATTGGGGGGGGTCACTGAAGCTTTCTTT
>TRBJ1-6|TRBV18|NA|NA
CASSPAGDRNSPLHF
TGTGCCAGCTCACCCGCAGGGGACCGTAATTCACCCCTCCACTTT
>TRBJ2-1|TRBV28|NA|TRBD2
CASSLSATSGSSYNEQFF
TGTGCCAGCAGTTTATCCGCGACTAGCGGGAGCTCCTACAATGAGCAGTTCTTC
>TRBJ2-7|TRBV21-1|NA|NA
CARRVLAGFEQYF
TGTGCCAGGAGGGTACTAGCGGGATTCGAGCAGTACTTC
>TRBJ1-6|TRBV12-3/TRBV12-4|NA|TRBD1
CASRPAGQGLLHF
TGTGCCAGCAGGCCGGCGGGACAGGGCCTACTCCACTTT
>TRBJ1-2|TRBV28|NA|NA
CASSLLGADYGYTF
TGTGCCAGCAGTTTATTGGGGGCGGACTATGGCTACACCTTC
>TRBJ1-5|TRBV28|NA|NA
CASSLGTYPYQPQHF
TGTGCCAGCAGTTTAGGGACTTACCCCTATCAGCCCCAGCATTTT
>TRBJ1-4|TRBV7-9|few|NA
CASSYVQGPDEKLFF
TGTGCCAGCAGCTATGTACAGGGACCGGATGAAAAACTGTTTTTT
>TRBJ2-7|TRBV2|NA|NA
CASRGAEVYEQYF
TGTGCCAGCAGAGGAGCGGAAGTCTACGAGCAGTACTTC
>TRBJ2-1|TRBV12-3/TRBV12-4|NA|NA
CASSNPGFNEQFF
TGTGCCAGCAGCAATCCGGGATTCAATGAGCAGTTCTTC
>TRBJ1-5|TRBV28|once|NA
CASTNQGFDQPQHF
TGTGCCAGCACCAATCAGGGGTTTGATCAGCCCCAGCATTTT
>TRBJ1-1|TRBV6-5|once|NA
CASSYSLQLNTEAFF
TGTGCCAGCAGTTACTCGTTACAGTTAAACACTGAAGCTTTCTTT
>TRBJ2-3|TRBV29-1|NA|NA
CSVRGTSTDTQYF
TGCAGCGTTCGCGGGACTAGCACAGATACGCAGTATTTT
>TRBJ1-2|TRBV4-1|few|TRBD1
CASSVLQGVPGYTF
TGCGCCAGCAGCGTCTTACAGGGGGTCCCTGGCTACACCTTC
>TRBJ2-1|TRBV4-1|NA|TRBD2
CASSQDWRGTSGRAYNEQFF
TGCGCCAGCAGCCAAGATTGGAGGGGGACTAGCGGGAGGGCCTACAATGAGCAGTTCTTC
>TRBJ1-4|TRBV29-1|NA|NA
CSVRQANNEKLFF
TGCAGCGTCCGACAGGCGAATAATGAAAAACTGTTTTTT
>TRBJ1-5|TRBV1|NA|NA
CTSSLQRNSNQPQHF
TGCACCAGCAGCCTCCAGAGGAATAGCAATCAGCCCCAGCATTTT
>TRBJ1-1|TRBV27|few|TRBD1
CASSPVLTGGFTEAFF
TGTGCCAGCAGTCCCGTACTGACAGGGGGTTTCACTGAAGCTTTCTTT
>TRBJ1-5|TRBV7-9|once|NA
CASSSSISGEPQHF
TGTGCCAGCAGCTCATCCATATCCGGAGAGCCCCAGCATTTT
>TRBJ1-5|TRBV7-2|NA|NA
CASSPRENQPQHF
TGTGCCAGCAGCCCTCGGGAGAATCAGCCCCAGCATTTT
>TRBJ2-2|TRBV29-1|NA|NA
CSVGGGPNTGELFF
TGCAGCGTTGGGGGAGGCCCAAACACCGGGGAGCTGTTTTTT
>TRBJ2-7|TRBV9|NA|TRBD2
CASSARTSSYEQYF
TGTGCCAGCAGCGCGCGGACTAGCAGTTACGAGCAGTACTTC
>TRBJ1-4|TRBV19|NA|TRBD1
CASRPQGASGGELFF
TGTGCCAGTAGACCCCAGGGGGCCAGTGGGGGGGAACTGTTTTTT
>TRBJ2-3|TRBV4-1|NA|TRBD2
CASSQNPGLAGDTQYF
TGCGCCAGCAGCCAAAATCCGGGACTAGCGGGAGATACGCAGTATTTT
>TRBJ2-5|TRBV7-3|NA|TRBD1
CASTPGTGRGTQYF
TGTGCCAGCACCCCCGGGACAGGGAGGGGGACCCAGTACTTC
>TRBJ2-7|TRBV7-2|NA|TRBD2
CASSLDLLRTSGNYEQYF
TGTGCCAGCAGCTTAGACCTTCTTCGGACTAGCGGGAACTACGAGCAGTACTTC
>TRBJ2-1|TRBV15|NA|NA
CATRRGGIMNEQFF
TGTGCCACGCGCCGGGGCGGGATTATGAATGAGCAGTTCTTC
>TRBJ1-2|TRBV2|NA|NA
CASSGQRSTYGYTF
TGTGCCAGCAGTGGACAGCGAAGTACCTATGGCTACACCTTC
>TRBJ1-4|TRBV19|NA|TRBD1
CASRENRGNEKLFF
TGTGCCAGTAGAGAAAACAGGGGTAATGAAAAACTGTTTTTT
>TRBJ1-4|TRBV25-1|NA|NA
CASSEYEDSQTNEKLFF
TGTGCCAGCAGTGAATATGAGGACAGCCAAACTAATGAAAAACTGTTTTTT
>TRBJ1-1|TRBV12-3/TRBV12-4|NA|NA
CASSLQGNTEAFF
TGTGCCAGCAGTTTACAGGGAAACACTGAAGCTTTCTTT
>TRBJ2-7|TRBV18|NA|NA
CASSSRSGFEQYF
TGTGCCAGCTCATCACGCTCGGGATTCGAGCAGTACTTC
>TRBJ2-1|TRBV2|NA|TRBD2
CASTAGGPNEQFF
TGTGCCAGCACTGCGGGAGGGCCGAATGAGCAGTTCTTC
>TRBJ1-4|TRBV19|NA|NA
CASSDGGRFEKLFF
TGTGCCAGTAGTGACGGGGGGCGCTTTGAAAAACTGTTTTTT
>TRBJ2-7|TRBV10-3|NA|TRBD1
CAISEDRGLSSYEQYF
TGTGCCATCAGTGAAGACAGGGGGCTTTCCTCCTACGAGCAGTACTTC
>TRBJ2-5|TRBV19|few|NA
CASSIDNGQETQYF
TGTGCCAGTAGTATAGATAACGGGCAAGAGACCCAGTACTTC
>TRBJ2-2|TRBV10-3|NA|TRBD2
CATHRGVGLNTGELFF
TGTGCCACCCATCGGGGGGTGGGCTTGAACACCGGGGAGCTGTTTTTT
>TRBJ2-4|TRBV20-1|NA|NA
CSASKGNIQYF
TGCAGTGCTTCGAAGGGGAACATTCAGTACTTC
>TRBJ2-1|TRBV27|NA|TRBD2
CASIPLTSGHNEQFF
TGTGCCAGCATACCTTTAACTAGCGGTCACAATGAGCAGTTCTTC
>TRBJ1-1|TRBV10-3|NA|NA
CAISEGDLNTEAFF
TGTGCCATCAGTGAGGGGGACTTGAACACTGAAGCTTTCTTT
>TRBJ2-7|TRBV4-1|NA|TRBD1
CASSPKTGNYEQYF
TGCGCCAGCAGCCCTAAGACAGGGAACTACGAGCAGTACTTC
>TRBJ2-2|TRBV7-6|NA|TRBD2
CASSLVPAGEYTGELFF
TGTGCCAGCAGCTTAGTACCAGCGGGAGAGTACACCGGGGAGCTGTTTTTT
>TRBJ1-5|TRBV27|NA|NA
CASSLGGGLSSQHF
TGTGCCAGCAGTTTGGGCGGGGGGCTGTCGTCCCAGCATTTT
>TRBJ1-3|TRBV24-1|once|NA
CATSDQNSGNTIYF
TGTGCCACCAGTGACCAAAACTCTGGAAACACCATATATTTT
>TRBJ2-1|TRBV3-1/TRBV3-2|NA|NA
CASSQATYNEQFF
TGTGCCAGCAGCCAAGCTACCTACAATGAGCAGTTCTTC